This T cell receptor (beta chain) was identified in a study of blood T cell repertoires in COVID-19. Study-wide context: The samples span acute and convalescent COVID-19 from the United States, Italy and Spain. The cDNA or gDNA used as material had been derived from T cells, B-cell-depleted T cells, or PBMCs.

This CDR3 region has 13 residues. Germline V lookup: CDR1 LGHDT, CDR2 YNNKEL (reference sequence). The ends were cut back, 4 bases at V and 7 bases at J, with 11 bases in the middle. Original processing notes: Researchers report that nucleated cell counts were estimated from reference gene primer amplification. The repertoire was sequenced with immunoSEQ multiplex PCR; TCRdb's copy has only in-frame clones and lacks some. D and trimming were read from the DNA, whereas the V and J calls and clone size are those reported in that table. The sample yields 200,000 to 300,000 clones, around 80% seen once. The sequencing sample was made of peripheral blood. The source of this sequence is a man aged 35-49 years who had recovered from COVID-19. The chain recombines TRBV3-1 (or the pseudogene TRBV3-2) with TRBJ2-1; D not certain. Written as DNA, the CDR3 is TGTGCCAGCAGCCCAGATAGCAAAAATGAGCAGTTCTTC. As protein: CASSPDSKNEQFF.